Presented here are 8 T cell receptor beta chains from one specimen sequenced in a study of type 1 regulatory T cells. TCRdb reanalysed the reads using MiXCR and keeps one entry per CDR3 protein. The table includes about 42,000 distinct CDR3 sequences, 12% detected once. What these receptors recognize is not known. What was sequenced was cultured non-Tr1 T cells, either the whole culture or a sorted T cell fraction (not recorded which). Every receptor here comes from a human donor in good health.

This clonotype has a handful of counts. J is TRBJ2-5 and V is TRBV20-1; no clear D gene. The CDR3 extends over 12 amino acids. Germline loops: CDR1 DFQATT, CDR2 SNEGSKA (reference sequence). Between the trimmed V and J ends, which lost 2 bases and 3 bases, there was a span of 7 bases. The DNA of the CDR3 is TGCAGTGCTAGATCCCAAAAAGAGACCCAGTACTTC. As protein: CSARSQKETQYF.

The chain recombines TRBV20-1 with TRBJ1-1, with a weak D call TRBD1 (5 bases). Germline-derived CDR1 and CDR2 are DFQATT and SNEGSKA (reference sequence). This CDR3 has 14 residues. V lost 3 bases to trimming and J lost 3 bases, with 14 bases between them. DNA of the CDR3: TGCAGTGCTAGGGGGGACCTATGGGACACTGAAGCTTTCTTT. Its protein is CSARGDLWDTEAFF.

The rearrangement uses TRBV20-1 and TRBJ2-7; D unclear. The V gene's germline CDR1 is DFQATT and CDR2 SNEGSKA (reference sequence). Trimming pared 3 bases from V and 4 bases from J, leaving 16 bases between. This CDR3 spans 14 amino acids. The CDR3 region is CSASEVPVKYEQYF. The CDR3 DNA reads TGCAGTGCTAGCGAGGTGCCGGTAAAGTACGAGCAGTACTTC.

By sample share, this clonotype is medium-sized (0.01 to 0.1%). The CDR3 region has the DNA TGTGCCAGCTCACCAGAGGCGGGAGGGAGAACTGAAGCTTTCTTT. Its protein is CASSPEAGGRTEAFF. The chain carries TRBV18 and TRBJ1-1, with D unresolved. Trimming stripped 2 bases from V and 5 bases from J, with 15 bases between. Per germline, CDR1 KGHSH and CDR2 LQKENI. The length of the CDR3 is 15 residues. The variable domain in full, with the rest retrieved from reference TRBV18 and TRBJ1-1, is NAGVMQNPRHLVRRRGQEARLRCSPMKGHSHVYWYRQLPEEGLKFMVYLQKENIIDESGMPKERFSAEFPKEGPSILRIQQVVRGDSAAYFCASSPEAGGRTEAFFGQGTRLTVV.

In its sample, this clonotype was seen a few times. The rearrangement joins TRBV14 to TRBJ2-1; 7 nucleotides agree with TRBD2. After removal of 4 bases from V and 10 bases from J, the junction contained 7 bases not matched to a gene. The CDR3 spans 13 residues. Germline V gene sequence: CDR1 SGHDN, CDR2 FVKESK. The DNA of the CDR3 is TGTGCCAGCAGCCCGAGTCCAGCGGGAGAGCAGTTCTTC. It translates to CASSPSPAGEQFF.

About this clonotype: A much larger clone is a single base away; this may be a read error. The rearrangement joins TRBV9 to TRBJ2-5, with 12 nucleotides matching TRBD2. Germline CDR1 reads SGDLS; CDR2 reads YYNGEE. With 0 bases clipped from V and 9 bases from J, the junction kept 6 bases outside the gene matches. CDR3 size: 15 residues. In DNA, the CDR3 is TGTGCCAGCAGCGTAGGACTAGCGGGAGTTGAGGCCCAGTACTTC. Its protein product is CASSVGLAGVEAQYF.

The rearrangement links TRBV12-3 or TRBV12-4 to TRBJ2-7; 7 nucleotides match TRBD1. The CDR3 contains 15 residues. Trimming at V came to 6 bases and at J to 5 bases, leaving 13 bases not matched to a gene. In DNA, the CDR3 is TGTGCCAGCAGAGAGTATACAGGGGCCCTGGACGAGCAGTACTTC. Its protein product is CASREYTGALDEQYF.

This clonotype was picked up a small number of times. The V and J genes are TRBV7-9 and TRBJ1-6; TRBD1 agrees at 10 bases. Germline CDR1 and CDR2: SEHNR and FQNEAQ (reference sequence). V dropped 9 bases and J dropped 10; count of bases not matched to a gene: 9. This CDR3 has 14 residues. The CDR3 DNA reads as TGTGCCAGTAGCCGGGACAGGGGAAAATCACCCCTCCACTTT. This sequence encodes CASSRDRGKSPLHF.